The rows below give T cell receptor beta chains drawn from one sample of a study of OX40 agonist ivuxolimab in advanced cancers. Some clones are missing from TCRdb's copy, which holds only in-frame ones; the method was immunoSEQ multiplex PCR. In the table there are 90,000 to 100,000 clones, roughly four fifths of which are singletons. Sequencing used CD4+ or CD8+ T cells sorted from blood, obtained in a trial of the OX40 agonist ivuxolimab. The receptors here all came from an adult with an advanced solid tumor such as melanoma, head and neck, liver or kidney cancer. Each CDR3 is given with its conserved first and last residue. D genes are given only for firm matches. Rows give clone size only sometimes, using once, few, many, or a class for an expanded clone.

D,V,size,J,CDR3,DNA
NA,TRBV11-2,NA,TRBJ1-2,CASSATGIGGYTF,TGTGCCAGCAGTGCTACAGGGATTGGTGGCTACACCTTC
NA,TRBV29-1,NA,TRBJ1-1,CSAGRTVTGTEAFF,TGCAGCGCCGGAAGGACAGTCACAGGCACTGAAGCTTTCTTT
TRBD1,TRBV7-9,NA,TRBJ2-4,CASSLGPGDRGLRNIQYF,TGTGCCAGCAGCTTAGGCCCGGGCGACAGGGGGCTGAGAAACATTCAGTACTTC
NA,TRBV27,NA,TRBJ2-3,CASRRRETSTDTQYF,TGTGCCAGCAGGAGACGGGAGACTAGCACAGATACGCAGTATTTT
NA,TRBV4-3,few,TRBJ1-2,CASSQGPSYTF,TGCGCCAGCAGCCAAGGACCCTCCTACACCTTC
TRBD1,TRBV30,NA,TRBJ1-1,CAWSVPGGTEAFF,TGTGCCTGGAGTGTACCAGGGGGCACTGAAGCTTTCTTT
NA,TRBV6-1,NA,TRBJ2-1,CASTSGAYNEQFF,TGTGCCAGCACCTCAGGGGCGTACAATGAGCAGTTCTTC
NA,TRBV5-5,NA,TRBJ2-1,CASSLEQGRGNEQFF,TGTGCCAGCAGCTTGGAGCAGGGAAGAGGCAATGAGCAGTTCTTC
TRBD2,TRBV7-2,NA,TRBJ2-5,CASSLGRLAGIQETQYF,TGTGCCAGCAGCTTAGGGAGACTAGCGGGTATCCAAGAGACCCAGTACTTC
NA,TRBV28,NA,TRBJ1-6,CASSRSSYNSPLHF,TGTGCCAGCAGTCGGAGCTCCTATAATTCACCCCTCCACTTT
TRBD2,TRBV6-6,NA,TRBJ2-1,CASTRSSGSYEQFF,TGTGCCAGCACCCGAAGTAGCGGGAGCTATGAGCAGTTCTTC
TRBD1,TRBV28,few,TRBJ2-3,CASTSQGARNTDTQYF,TGTGCCAGCACCAGCCAGGGGGCGAGGAACACAGATACGCAGTATTTT
NA,TRBV14,NA,TRBJ2-3,CASSQTGQSTDTQYF,TGTGCCAGCAGCCAAACAGGGCAGAGCACAGATACGCAGTATTTT
TRBD1,TRBV7-2,NA,TRBJ1-5,CASSFRQGSDQPQHF,TGTGCCAGCAGCTTCAGACAGGGGTCGGATCAGCCCCAGCATTTT
TRBD1,TRBV4-3,once,TRBJ1-3,CASSQTTGTGNTIYF,TGCGCCAGCAGCCAAACGACAGGGACGGGAAACACCATATATTTT
NA,TRBV30,NA,TRBJ2-5,CACKANQETQYF,TGTGCCTGCAAAGCGAACCAAGAGACCCAGTACTTC
TRBD1,TRBV4-2,NA,TRBJ1-6,CASSQDMGQPLHF,TGTGCCAGCAGCCAAGATATGGGACAGCCACTCCACTTT
TRBD1,TRBV6-5,NA,TRBJ1-5,CASRHRGGKGQPQHF,TGTGCCAGCAGACACAGGGGAGGTAAGGGGCAGCCCCAGCATTTT
NA,TRBV5-4,NA,TRBJ2-7,CASSLGPKQYF,TGTGCCAGCAGCTTAGGACCGAAGCAGTACTTC
TRBD1,TRBV5-1,NA,TRBJ1-4,CASCPSGTGYEKLFF,TGCGCCAGCTGTCCCTCGGGGACAGGGTACGAAAAACTGTTTTTT
NA,TRBV28,NA,TRBJ1-1,CASSFTGRLAEAFF,TGTGCCAGCAGTTTCACAGGGAGGTTGGCTGAAGCTTTCTTT
TRBD2,TRBV11-3,NA,TRBJ2-3,CASSLGKSGRADTQYF,TGTGCCAGCAGCTTAGGAAAAAGCGGGAGGGCAGATACGCAGTATTTT
TRBD1,TRBV5-6,once,TRBJ2-7,CASSLFRGTASYEQYF,TGTGCCAGCAGCTTGTTTAGGGGGACAGCCTCCTACGAGCAGTACTTC
NA,TRBV6-5,NA,TRBJ2-5,CASSYSARGRQETQYF,TGTGCCAGCAGTTACTCGGCCAGGGGACGACAAGAGACCCAGTACTTC
NA,TRBV11-3,NA,TRBJ2-4,CASSLGSGPINIQYF,TGTGCCAGCAGCTTAGGTTCCGGGCCCATAAACATTCAGTACTTC
NA,TRBV28,NA,TRBJ2-6,CASSLFAHRANVLTF,TGTGCCAGCAGTTTATTTGCTCACCGGGCCAACGTCCTGACTTTC
NA,TRBV10-3,many,TRBJ2-5,CADPCDPSRETQYF,TGTGCGGATCCCTGCGATCCCAGTAGGGAGACCCAGTACTTC
NA,TRBV2,NA,TRBJ1-5,CASSSELWQPQHF,TGTGCCAGCAGTTCAGAGTTGTGGCAGCCCCAGCATTTT
NA,TRBV10-2,once,TRBJ2-7,CASSLNEYEQYF,TGCGCCAGCAGCCTCAATGAGTACGAGCAGTACTTC
NA,TRBV28,NA,TRBJ1-5,CASSLKGQVQPQHF,TGTGCCAGCAGTTTGAAGGGGCAGGTTCAGCCCCAGCATTTT
NA,TRBV5-5,NA,TRBJ1-1,CASSPVGLRGGGTEAFF,TGTGCCAGCAGCCCCGTGGGGTTGCGTGGAGGGGGGACTGAAGCTTTCTTT
NA,TRBV15,NA,TRBJ2-3,CATSRDPPGRSTDTQYF,TGTGCCACCAGCAGAGACCCCCCGGGCAGAAGCACAGATACGCAGTATTTT
NA,TRBV5-1,once,TRBJ2-2,CASSPRAGGGELFF,TGCGCCAGCAGCCCCAGGGCCGGAGGCGGGGAGCTGTTTTTT
TRBD1,TRBV9,NA,TRBJ1-1,CASSVGGQVRNTEAFF,TGTGCCAGCAGCGTAGGGGGACAGGTGAGGAACACTGAAGCTTTCTTT
NA,TRBV6-5,NA,TRBJ2-2,CASSYRGGHPGELFF,TGTGCCAGCAGTTACAGGGGGGGGCATCCCGGGGAGCTGTTTTTT
NA,TRBV11-2,NA,TRBJ1-2,CASSPLGREAYGYTF,TGTGCCAGCAGCCCCCTAGGCAGGGAGGCCTATGGCTACACCTTC
NA,TRBV9,NA,TRBJ1-2,CASSAPSRGREGYTF,TGTGCCAGCAGCGCCCCATCCCGGGGCCGAGAGGGCTACACCTTC
TRBD1,TRBV18,many,TRBJ2-7,CASSQGQGYEQYF,TGTGCCAGCTCGCAAGGACAGGGCTACGAGCAGTACTTC
TRBD2,TRBV5-1,NA,TRBJ2-2,CASSLVGLAGGTLHTGELFF,TGCGCCAGCAGCTTGGTCGGACTAGCGGGGGGTACACTACACACCGGGGAGCTGTTTTTT
NA,TRBV14,few,TRBJ2-7,CASSQGVGISYEQYF,TGTGCCAGCAGCCAAGGAGTAGGCATTTCCTACGAGCAGTACTTC
NA,TRBV6-1,NA,TRBJ1-5,CASTPRSNQPQHF,TGTGCCAGCACCCCCCGCAGCAATCAGCCCCAGCATTTT